Following are 20 T cell receptor beta chains from one sample sequenced in a study of cytomegalovirus exposure and HLA in healthy donors. The PCR was carried out with 60 Vbeta primers and 13 Jbeta primers. Clones were sequenced by immunoSEQ multiplex PCR, and TCRdb holds only the in-frame ones, with some missing. Of about 120,000 clones in the sample, roughly 78% were seen once. Input material: PBMCs. The origin of the receptors is a young woman in good health and CMV-seropositive.

This chain connects TRBV2 to TRBJ2-3, with a tentative D call TRBD2 (6 bases). The CDR3 spans 15 residues. The germline gives CDR1 SNHLY, CDR2 FYNNEI. Deletions cut 8 bases from V and 1 base from J, with 16 bases between. This chain's CDR3 is CASFRTIIGTDTQYF. The CDR3 bases are TGTGCCAGCTTTAGGACTATAATTGGCACAGATACGCAGTATTTT. Full variable domain (rest looked up from reference TRBV2 and TRBJ2-3): EPEVTQTPSHQVTQMGQEVILRCVPISNHLYFYWYRQILGQKVEFLVSFYNNEISEKSEIFDDQFSVERPDGSNFTLKIRSTKLEDSAMYFCASFRTIIGTDTQYFGPGTRLTVL.

The count of this clone is one. The V gene is TRBV7-3, the J gene TRBJ2-1, with 8 bases matching TRBD2. This CDR3 is 15 amino acids long. Germline CDR1 reads SGHTA; CDR2 reads FQGTGA. The V segment lost 5 bases and the J segment 9 bases; nucleotides outside the gene matches: 12. The CDR3 reads CASSRAGEVGTEQFF. CDR3 DNA sequence: TGTGCCAGCAGCCGAGCGGGGGAAGTGGGTACTGAGCAGTTCTTC.

V and J are TRBV5-4 and TRBJ2-7; 7 positions agree with TRBD1. This CDR3 contains 15 residues. The ends lost 4 bases at V and 1 base at J; junction bases unmatched: 8. Germline CDR1 is SGHNT and CDR2 is YYREEE (reference sequence). This CDR3 is CASSQDRTTSYEQYF. The CDR3 coding sequence is TGTGCCAGCAGCCAGGACAGGACGACTTCCTACGAGCAGTACTTC.

This rearrangement joins TRBV28 to TRBJ2-5; TRBD2 matches at 8 bases. CDR1 and CDR2 from the germline V gene are MDHEN and SYDVKM. The V gene end was trimmed by 3 bases and the J gene end by 5 bases; junction bases not matched to a gene: 11. The CDR3 contains 16 residues. The CDR3 protein is CASSFNGLALGETQYF. The CDR3 DNA is TGTGCCAGCAGTTTCAACGGACTAGCCCTCGGTGAGACCCAGTACTTC.

This chain links TRBV4-2 with TRBJ1-1; 9 bases fit TRBD1. The V gene's germline CDR1 is LGHNA and CDR2 YNFKEQ. V lost 1 base to trimming and J lost 11 bases; unmatched junction nucleotides: 8. This CDR3 has 14 amino acids. CDR3 protein: CASSQARDRDLAFF. The CDR3 nucleotides are TGTGCCAGCAGCCAAGCTCGGGACAGGGATCTGGCTTTCTTT.

The chain couples TRBV5-1 to TRBJ2-7; possibly TRBD1 for D (7 bases). This CDR3 contains 15 residues. Germline CDR1 reads SGHRS; CDR2 reads YFSETQ. Trimming took off 4 bases at V and 0 bases at J, with 14 bases between the two ends. This CDR3 is CASSGGTDASYEQYF. The CDR3 coding sequence is TGCGCCAGCAGCGGCGGGACAGATGCCTCCTACGAGCAGTACTTC.

This clone was observed a handful of times. The CDR3 loop is CAISESMSGGAREQFF. The CDR3, as DNA: TGTGCCATCAGTGAGTCGATGAGCGGGGGGGCCCGGGAGCAGTTCTTC. The chain couples TRBV10-3 to TRBJ2-1; 10 nucleotides agree with TRBD2. CDR1 and CDR2 from the germline V gene are ENHRY and SYGVKD. V was pared by 0 bases and J by 10 bases, with 9 bases of the junction left unmatched. There are 16 residues in the CDR3.

The rearrangement links TRBV7-2 to TRBJ1-2, with D maybe TRBD1 (6 bases). Trimming left V 3 bases short and J 7 bases short, with 15 bases between. Germline V lookup: CDR1 SGHTA, CDR2 FQGNSA. This CDR3 is 14 amino acids long. CDR3 loop: CASSLAGAQVGYTF. The CDR3 DNA reads as TGTGCCAGCAGCTTGGCAGGGGCGCAGGTTGGCTACACCTTC.

The chain has TRBV6-4 and TRBJ2-1; 7 nucleotides match TRBD1. Trimming cost V 6 bases and J 9 bases; bases outside gene matches: 8. There are 13 residues in the CDR3. Germline-derived CDR1 and CDR2 are MRHNA and SNTAGT. CDR3 sequence: CASSRDRVGEQFF. DNA of the CDR3: TGTGCCAGCAGCCGCGACAGGGTCGGTGAGCAGTTCTTC.

This rearrangement joins TRBV28 to TRBJ2-1; 7 bases line up with TRBD2. Germline-derived CDR1 and CDR2 are MDHEN and SYDVKM. The V and J ends lost 3 bases and 7 bases, in that order; junction bases with no gene match: 0. This CDR3 contains 12 residues. The CDR3 is CASSFSGNEQFF. For the CDR3, the DNA is TGTGCCAGCAGTTTTAGCGGGAATGAGCAGTTCTTC.

The chain carries TRBV5-6 and TRBJ1-2; TRBD1 matches 11 bases. CDR1 is SGHDT and CDR2 is YYEEEE in the germline V gene. V lost 4 bases, J lost 7 bases, and 9 bases stayed unmatched. The CDR3 extends over 15 amino acids. CDR3 sequence: CASSHWGQGVSGYTF. The CDR3 nucleotides read TGTGCCAGCAGCCATTGGGGACAGGGGGTTAGTGGCTACACCTTC.

The rearrangement uses TRBV19 and TRBJ1-5; weak D call: TRBD1 (5 bases). From germline, CDR1 is LNHDA and CDR2 SQIVND (reference sequence). This CDR3 comprises 16 residues. The germline V and J ends were trimmed by 3 bases and 1 base, with 13 bases remaining between them. The CDR3 sequence is CASSMVSGRSNQPQHF. The CDR3, as DNA: TGTGCCAGTAGTATGGTGTCAGGGAGGAGCAATCAGCCCCAGCATTTT. The complete variable domain, with remaining parts taken from reference TRBV19 and TRBJ1-5, reads DGGITQSPKYLFRKEGQNVTLSCEQNLNHDAMYWYRQDPGQGLRLIYYSQIVNDFQKGDIAEGYSVSREKKESFPLTVTSAQKNPTAFYLCASSMVSGRSNQPQHFGDGTRLSIL.

The chain uses TRBV5-1 and TRBJ2-3, with 7 bases that match TRBD1. The CDR3 loop spans 16 amino acids. With 4 bases clipped from V and 8 bases from J, the junction kept 16 bases outside the gene matches. Germline V gene lookup returns CDR1 SGHRS and CDR2 YFSETQ. The CDR3 reads CASSASTGMSLGTQYF. The CDR3 bases are TGCGCCAGCAGCGCCTCGACAGGGATGAGTTTGGGTACGCAGTATTTT.

This CDR3 reads CSVGLRDFNSGRYF. As DNA, the CDR3 is TGCAGCGTTGGATTACGGGACTTCAATTCCGGGAGGTACTTC. The V and J genes are TRBV29-1 and TRBJ2-7; TRBD2 is a possible D gene (6 bases). The CDR3 consists of 14 residues. The V gene's germline CDR1 is SQVTM and CDR2 ANQGSEA. Trimming took off 4 bases at V and 12 bases at J, with 25 bases between the two ends.

This clone was counted a few times. The genes are TRBV5-5 and TRBJ1-4; possibly TRBD1 for D (5 bases). The germline V gene has CDR1 SGHKS and CDR2 YYEKEE (reference sequence). The ends were cut back, 6 bases at V and 6 bases at J, with 9 bases in the middle. This CDR3 region has 12 residues. CDR3 coding DNA: TGTGCCAGCACCCCGGGGGATGAAAAACTGTTTTTT. Its translation: CASTPGDEKLFF. The whole variable domain, filled in from reference TRBV5-5 and TRBJ1-4, reads DAGVTQSPTHLIKTRGQQVTLRCSPISGHKSVSWYQQVLGQGPQFIFQYYEKEERGRGNFPDRFSARQFPNYSSELNVNALLLGDSALYLCASTPGDEKLFFGSGTQLSVL.

This clone was counted only a few times. J is TRBJ2-7 and V is TRBV28, with 10 bases fitting TRBD1. CDR3 length: 14 amino acids. Per germline, CDR1 MDHEN and CDR2 SYDVKM. The J segment lost 10 bases and the V segment lost 7 bases, leaving 13 bases of the junction unmatched. The DNA of the CDR3 is TGTGCCAGCAAACCATTACCGGGACAGGGGATACAGTACTTC. It translates to CASKPLPGQGIQYF.

The rearrangement uses TRBV2 and TRBJ2-7; 7 bases agree with TRBD2. In germline, CDR1 is SNHLY, CDR2 FYNNEI. CDR3 size: 14 residues. The V segment lost 2 bases and the J segment 2 bases; nucleotides outside the gene matches: 3. The CDR3 loop is CASSEMGGAYEQYF. CDR3 bases: TGTGCCAGCAGTGAAATGGGGGGGGCCTACGAGCAGTACTTC.

A single count supports this clone. The chain joins TRBV25-1 to TRBJ2-5; D possibly corresponds to TRBD2 (7 bases). Germline V gives CDR1 MGHDK, CDR2 SYGVNS. This CDR3 has 14 amino acids. V was trimmed by 2 bases and J by 5 bases, leaving 12 bases between them. The CDR3 sequence is CASSEGGGRETQYF. The CDR3 DNA follows: TGTGCCAGCAGTGAAGGGGGGGGCCGGGAGACCCAGTACTTC.

The V call is TRBV25-1, the J call TRBJ2-5, with 12 bases identical to TRBD2. With 2 bases clipped from V and 5 bases from J, the junction kept 0 bases outside the gene matches. In germline, CDR1 is MGHDK, CDR2 SYGVNS. This CDR3 spans 14 amino acids. CDR3 residues: CASSELAGGETQYF. The CDR3 region has the DNA TGTGCCAGCAGTGAACTAGCGGGAGGGGAGACCCAGTACTTC.

This chain links TRBV10-3 with TRBJ2-3; D possibly corresponds to TRBD1 (5 bases). The CDR3 covers 12 residues. CDR1 and CDR2 (germline): ENHRY, SYGVKD. V was trimmed by 6 bases and J by 6 bases, leaving 10 bases between them. The CDR3 nucleotides read TGTGCCATCAGCAAGACAGAGGATACGCAGTATTTT. Residues: CAISKTEDTQYF.